These 24 T cell receptor beta chains share one sample of origin, sequenced in a study of cytomegalovirus exposure and HLA in healthy donors. The study ran its PCR with 60 Vbeta and 13 Jbeta primers. Sequencing used immunoSEQ multiplex PCR; TCRdb keeps in-frame clones, though not all of them. The sample shows some 130,000 clones, and 1.5% to 2% sits with its ten largest clones. Material: PBMCs. The source of these receptors is a woman aged 40 to 50 in good health and CMV-seropositive.

The chain carries TRBV9 and TRBJ2-6; 12 bases match TRBD2. Trimming took 4 bases from V and 2 from J; bases not matched to a gene: 4. Germline CDR1 and CDR2: SGDLS and YYNGEE. The CDR3 sequence is 17 residues long. The CDR3 DNA reads TGTGCCAGCAGCCCCCGACTAGCGGGAGCTGGGGCCAACGTCCTGACTTTC. It codes for CASSPRLAGAGANVLTF.

The genes are TRBV7-2 and TRBJ2-7, with 8 bases aligning to TRBD2. Germline V lookup: CDR1 SGHTA, CDR2 FQGNSA. The CDR3 sequence is 14 residues long. J gave up 3 bases and V 1 base, and 2 bases lay outside the gene matches. CDR3 residues: CASSLGGRHYEQYF. The CDR3 DNA sequence: TGTGCCAGCAGCTTAGGCGGGAGGCACTACGAGCAGTACTTC.

V usage is TRBV10-1 and J usage is TRBJ2-1; TRBD2 aligns across 8 bases. There are 14 residues in the CDR3. J lost 7 bases, V lost 4 bases, and 6 bases had no gene match. Per germline, CDR1 WNHNN and CDR2 SYGVQD (reference sequence). The CDR3 region has the DNA TGCGCCAGCAGTGTCCCGGGAGGGCTAAATGAGCAGTTCTTC. Translating it yields CASSVPGGLNEQFF.

The chain employs TRBV5-6 and TRBJ2-1, with 14 bases lining up with TRBD2. Looked up from germline, CDR1 is SGHDT and CDR2 is YYEEEE. The CDR3 consists of 18 residues. The J segment lost 1 base and the V segment lost 5 bases, leaving 8 bases of the junction unmatched. CDR3 loop: CASSPGLAGDGSYNEQFF. The CDR3 nucleotides are TGTGCCAGCAGTCCGGGACTAGCGGGAGACGGGTCCTACAATGAGCAGTTCTTC.

The chain combines TRBV30 with TRBJ2-7; D is perhaps TRBD1 (6 bases). There are 12 residues in the CDR3. Between the trimmed V and J ends, which lost 3 bases and 5 bases, there was a span of 11 bases. Germline assignment: CDR1 GTSNPN and CDR2 SVGIG (reference sequence). The CDR3 DNA sequence: TGTGCCTGGAGAAGAACAGGGAACGAGCAGTACTTC. This translates into CAWRRTGNEQYF.

The V gene is TRBV19, the J gene TRBJ2-1; TRBD2 matches at 11 bases. Germline lookup yields CDR1 LNHDA and CDR2 SQIVND (reference sequence). Trimming took 5 bases from V and 7 from J; bases not matched to a gene: 7. The CDR3 loop spans 15 amino acids. The CDR3 DNA reads TGTGCCAGTAGTGTTACCGGGACTAGCGGAAATGAGCAGTTCTTC. Amino acids: CASSVTGTSGNEQFF.

The chain links TRBV19 to TRBJ2-7, with 7 positions matching TRBD2. V dropped 3 bases and J dropped 0; count of bases not matched to a gene: 5. The length of the CDR3 is 15 residues. Germline CDR1 LNHDA, CDR2 SQIVND (reference sequence). The CDR3 sequence: CASSIGGGSSYEQYF. As DNA, the CDR3 is TGTGCCAGTAGTATTGGGGGGGGAAGCTCCTACGAGCAGTACTTC.

The chain combines TRBV7-8 with TRBJ2-1; TRBD2 might be the D (5 bases). V was trimmed by 4 bases and J by 0 bases, leaving 10 bases between them. Germline CDR1 and CDR2: SGHVS and FQNEAQ. This CDR3 has 15 amino acids. CDR3: CASSSLGLSYNEQFF. The CDR3 DNA reads as TGTGCCAGCAGCTCACTAGGACTCTCCTACAATGAGCAGTTCTTC.

This rearrangement joins TRBV7-8 to TRBJ1-5; a weak D match, TRBD1 (5 bases). The V end was cut by 2 bases, the J end by 4 bases, with 12 bases between. Germline V gives CDR1 SGHVS, CDR2 FQNEAQ. This CDR3 spans 15 amino acids. For the CDR3, the DNA is TGTGCCAGCAGCTTATTGCGGCAGGGAAATCAGCCCCAGCATTTT. Its translation: CASSLLRQGNQPQHF.

DNA of the CDR3: TGTGCCAGCAGCCCAGGACTCGGTCAGCCCCAGCATTTT. It codes for CASSPGLGQPQHF. V gene TRBV7-3 combines with J gene TRBJ1-5; no clear D. In germline, CDR1 is SGHTA, CDR2 FQGTGA. The CDR3 loop spans 13 amino acids. The V and J ends lost 5 bases and 6 bases respectively, with 11 bases between them. The entire variable domain, with the rest obtained from reference TRBV7-3 and TRBJ1-5, is as follows: GAGVSQTPSNKVTEKGKYVELRCDPISGHTALYWYRQSLGQGPEFLIYFQGTGAADDSGLPNDRFFAVRPEGSVSTLKIQRTERGDSAVYLCASSPGLGQPQHFGDGTRLSIL.

The chain links TRBV7-6 to TRBJ2-1; 8 nucleotides agree with TRBD1. Looked up from germline, CDR1 is SGHVS and CDR2 is FNYEAQ. The CDR3 totals 15 residues. The V and J ends lost 5 bases and 7 bases, in that order; junction bases with no gene match: 10. CDR3 region: CASSIRQGPLNEQFF. As DNA, the CDR3 is TGTGCCAGCAGCATCCGACAGGGGCCTTTAAATGAGCAGTTCTTC. Variable domain in full (rest from reference TRBV7-6 and TRBJ2-1): GAGVSQSPRYKVTKRGQDVALRCDPISGHVSLYWYRQALGQGPEFLTYFNYEAQQDKSGLPNDRFSAERPEGSISTLTIQRTEQRDSAMYRCASSIRQGPLNEQFFGPGTRLTVL.

J is TRBJ2-7 and V is TRBV7-2, with 8 bases identical to TRBD1. The CDR3 extends over 14 amino acids. CDR1 is SGHTA, CDR2 FQGNSA, per germline. With V trimmed by 4 bases and J by 3 bases, 5 bases remained unmatched. DNA for the CDR3: TGTGCCAGCAGCTCCCGGGACAGGAGCTACGAGCAGTACTTC. Translating it yields CASSSRDRSYEQYF.

The rearrangement joins TRBV19 to TRBJ2-1; 11 nucleotides line up with TRBD2. V shed 6 bases, J shed 2 bases, and the junction held 6 bases outside the gene matches. The germline gives CDR1 LNHDA, CDR2 SQIVND (reference sequence). This CDR3 comprises 16 residues. CDR3 coding DNA: TGTGCCAGTAGGGGGGATAGCGGGAGGGCCTACAATGAGCAGTTCTTC. Translation gives CASRGDSGRAYNEQFF.

This sequence joins TRBV6-1 and TRBJ1-1; a possible D gene is TRBD1 (5 bases). Germline V CDR1 and CDR2: MNHNS, SASEGT. CDR3 size: 13 residues. The V gene lost 4 bases and the J gene lost 1 base, with 7 bases spanning the gap. CDR3 loop: CASSVGGNTEAFF. The CDR3, as DNA: TGTGCCAGCAGTGTCGGGGGGAACACTGAAGCTTTCTTT.

CDR3 in DNA: TGCGCCAGCAGCCCGGGACAGAACTATGGCTACACCTTC. Amino acid sequence: CASSPGQNYGYTF. J is TRBJ1-2 and V is TRBV10-1; 7 bases fit TRBD1. CDR1 WNHNN and CDR2 SYGVQD come from the germline V gene (reference sequence). Trimming took 6 bases from V and 2 from J; bases not matched to a gene: 3. CDR3 length: 13 residues.

The V and J genes are TRBV30 and TRBJ2-3, with 11 bases lining up with TRBD2. CDR3 length equals 16 residues. The germline V gene encodes CDR1 GTSNPN and CDR2 SVGIG (reference sequence). V gave up 0 bases and J gave up 2 bases; unmatched junction bases: 4. Here the CDR3 reads CAWSVIAGGYTDTQYF. The CDR3 nucleotides read TGTGCCTGGAGTGTTATAGCGGGAGGGTACACAGATACGCAGTATTTT. The complete variable domain, with remaining parts taken from reference TRBV30 and TRBJ2-3, reads SQTIHQWPATLVQPVGSPLSLECTVEGTSNPNLYWYRQAAGRGLQLLFYSVGIGQISSEVPQNLSASRPQDRQFILSSKKLLLSDSGFYLCAWSVIAGGYTDTQYFGPGTRLTVL.

V is TRBV6-5 and J is TRBJ2-7, with TRBD2 as a possible D gene (5 bases). With 7 bases removed from V and 7 bases from J, the gap between germline ends came to 11 bases. Germline V lookup: CDR1 MNHEY, CDR2 SVGAGI. CDR3 length: 11 residues. CDR3 amino acids: CASTNGGEQYF. The CDR3 nucleotides are TGTGCCAGCACTAACGGCGGGGAGCAGTACTTC.

The V and J genes are TRBV7-9 and TRBJ2-3; 7 nucleotides line up with TRBD2. The CDR3 loop spans 16 amino acids. Germline CDR1 and CDR2: SEHNR and FQNEAQ (reference sequence). The ends lost 1 base at V and 2 bases at J; junction bases unmatched: 6. The CDR3 DNA is TGTGCCAGCAGCTTAGTGGGAGGGGTCCACACAGATACGCAGTATTTT. As protein: CASSLVGGVHTDTQYF.

V and J are TRBV6-1 and TRBJ2-5, with 8 bases identical to TRBD1. TRBJ2-7 matches the DNA end more closely, so the J call is doubtful. The germline V gene has CDR1 MNHNS and CDR2 SASEGT. The CDR3 runs to 13 residues. The CDR3 DNA reads TGTGCCAGCAGGGCGGGACAGGTCAACGAGCAGTACTTC. Translated: CASRAGQVNEQYF.

The chain joins TRBV14 to TRBJ1-1, with TRBD1 matching 9 bases. Unmatched junction bases numbered 4, after V lost 3 bases and J lost 5 bases. The CDR3 extends over 14 amino acids. Germline assignment: CDR1 SGHDN and CDR2 FVKESK. The CDR3 is CASSHEQGATEAFF. The CDR3 DNA is TGTGCCAGCAGCCACGAACAGGGGGCAACTGAAGCTTTCTTT.

This sequence joins TRBV5-1 and TRBJ2-5; 15 bases match TRBD2. The CDR3 spans 19 residues. Germline loops: CDR1 SGHRS, CDR2 YFSETQ. J gave up 2 bases and V 4 bases, and 12 bases lay outside the gene matches. CDR3: CASSNGLAGGGVVQETQYF. Written as DNA, the CDR3 is TGCGCCAGCAGCAACGGACTAGCGGGAGGGGGGGTGGTACAAGAGACCCAGTACTTC.

This sequence joins TRBV6-5 and TRBJ2-5; 7 bases agree with TRBD1. The DNA end favors TRBJ2-7, so the J call may be wrong. Germline CDR1 reads MNHEY; CDR2 reads SVGAGI. The CDR3 sequence is 15 residues long. The CDR3 nucleotides are TGTGCCAGCAGTTACGCACAGGGGCAATCCTACGAGCAGTACTTC. This encodes CASSYAQGQSYEQYF.

The chain is built from TRBV11-2 and TRBJ1-4, with a weak D call TRBD1 (6 bases). The V gene's germline CDR1 is SGHAT and CDR2 FQNNGV. The CDR3 is 13 amino acids. Trimming removed 6 bases at V and 5 bases at J, with 10 bases between. In DNA, the CDR3 is TGTGCCAGCAGTTACGGACAGAATGAAAAACTGTTTTTT. Protein product: CASSYGQNEKLFF.

The rearrangement links TRBV19 to TRBJ2-2, with 7 bases that match TRBD1. The germline CDR1 and CDR2 sequences are LNHDA and SQIVND (reference sequence). This CDR3 is 13 amino acids long. Trimming took 9 bases from V and 7 from J; bases not matched to a gene: 8. CDR3 region: CASQDRADGELFF. The CDR3 DNA sequence: TGTGCCAGCCAAGACAGGGCGGACGGGGAGCTGTTTTTT.